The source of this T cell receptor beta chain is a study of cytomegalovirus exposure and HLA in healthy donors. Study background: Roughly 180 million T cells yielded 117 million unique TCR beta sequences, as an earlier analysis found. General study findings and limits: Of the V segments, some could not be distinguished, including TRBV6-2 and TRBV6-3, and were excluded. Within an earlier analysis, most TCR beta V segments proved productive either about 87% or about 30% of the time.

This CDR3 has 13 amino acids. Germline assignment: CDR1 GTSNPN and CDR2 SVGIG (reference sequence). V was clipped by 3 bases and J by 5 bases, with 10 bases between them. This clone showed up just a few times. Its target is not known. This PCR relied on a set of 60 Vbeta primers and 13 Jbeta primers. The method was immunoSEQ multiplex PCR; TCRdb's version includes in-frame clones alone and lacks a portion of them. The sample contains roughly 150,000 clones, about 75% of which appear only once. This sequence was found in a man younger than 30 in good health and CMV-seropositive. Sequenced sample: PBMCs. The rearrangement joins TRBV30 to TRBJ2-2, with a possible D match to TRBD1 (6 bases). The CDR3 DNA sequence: TGTGCCTGGAGCGCAGGGGTTACCGGGGAGCTGTTTTTT. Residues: CAWSAGVTGELFF.